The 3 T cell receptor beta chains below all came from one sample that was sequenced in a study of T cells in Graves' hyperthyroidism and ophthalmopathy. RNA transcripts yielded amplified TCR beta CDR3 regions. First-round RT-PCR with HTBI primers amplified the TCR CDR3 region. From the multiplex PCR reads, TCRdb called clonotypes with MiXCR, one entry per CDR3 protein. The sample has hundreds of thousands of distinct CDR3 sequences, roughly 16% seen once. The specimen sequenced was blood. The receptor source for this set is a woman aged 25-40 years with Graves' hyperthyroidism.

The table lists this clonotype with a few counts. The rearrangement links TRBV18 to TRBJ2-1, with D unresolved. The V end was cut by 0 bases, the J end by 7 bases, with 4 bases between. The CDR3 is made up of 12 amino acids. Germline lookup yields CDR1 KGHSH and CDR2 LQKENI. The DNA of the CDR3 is TGTGCCAGCTCACCACCAATAAATGAGCAGTTCTTC. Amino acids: CASSPPINEQFF.

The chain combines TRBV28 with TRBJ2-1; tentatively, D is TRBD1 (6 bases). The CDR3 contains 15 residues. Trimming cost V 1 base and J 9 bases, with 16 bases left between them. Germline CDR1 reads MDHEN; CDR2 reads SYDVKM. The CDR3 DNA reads TGTGCCAGCAGTTTATATCTGGGGGCTAGGGGTGAGCAGTTCTTC. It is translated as CASSLYLGARGEQFF.

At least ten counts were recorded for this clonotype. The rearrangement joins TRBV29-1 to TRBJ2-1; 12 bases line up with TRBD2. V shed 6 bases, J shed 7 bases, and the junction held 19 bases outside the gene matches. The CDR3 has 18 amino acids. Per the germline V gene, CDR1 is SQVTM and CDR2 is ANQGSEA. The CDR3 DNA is TGCAGCGTGGTTGGGGTGACTTCTAGCGGGAGGGCCGTGAATGAGCAGTTCTTC. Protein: CSVVGVTSSGRAVNEQFF.